This T cell receptor beta chain stems from a study of radiotherapy plus CTLA-4 blockade in lung cancer. Looking at the study overall: Of all patients, around 19% responded objectively and 25% to 40% showed disease control.

This clone was seen only once. Its antigen is as yet unknown. Study findings and constraints: Radiotherapy with ipilimumab was followed by blood expansion of tumor-derived clones. Early blood T cell clone changes and increased post-radiation serum interferon-beta were reportedly the strongest response predictors.

TCRdb keeps only in-frame clones here, not all; method: immunoSEQ multiplex PCR. The sample has about 62,000 clones, roughly three quarters seen once. Germline values: CDR1 KGHSH, CDR2 LQKENI. Trimming removed 5 bases from V and 5 bases from J, with 24 bases in between. This CDR3 is built from 17 residues. The source material was peripheral blood, sampled from a patient treated with radiotherapy plus ipilimumab. V and J are TRBV18 and TRBJ1-1; D uncertain. The receptor comes from a human donor with non-small cell lung cancer who had a complete response to radiotherapy plus ipilimumab. The CDR3 DNA sequence: TGTGCCAGCTCAAGAGTGATGGGCGGGCTGGCGGGGACTGAAGCTTTCTTT. This encodes CASSRVMGGLAGTEAFF. The variable domain in full, completed from reference TRBV18 and TRBJ1-1, reads NAGVMQNPRHLVRRRGQEARLRCSPMKGHSHVYWYRQLPEEGLKFMVYLQKENIIDESGMPKERFSAEFPKEGPSILRIQQVVRGDSAAYFCASSRVMGGLAGTEAFFGQGTRLTVV.